This T cell receptor beta chain was documented in a study of blood T cell repertoires in COVID-19. Study-level information: Both acute and convalescent COVID-19 samples were obtained from the United States, Italy and Spain.

In germline, CDR1 is SQVTM, CDR2 ANQGSEA. The CDR3 totals 13 residues. V trimming: 6 bases; J trimming: 8 bases; junction bases outside the gene matches: 8. Per the study methods: Nucleated cell number was recorded as an estimate derived from reference gene primer amplification. The protocol was immunoSEQ multiplex PCR, while the TCRdb copy is restricted to in-frame clones and leaves out a portion. V and J calls and clone size follow that table, whereas D and trimming were derived from the DNA. The table has some 140,000 clones, around 79% seen once; the top ten hold roughly 1.5%. This TCR derives from an elderly man with acute or convalescent COVID-19. This rearrangement joins TRBV29-1 to TRBJ1-4; TRBD1 matches at 8 bases. Source material: peripheral blood. Here the CDR3 reads CSVAGTGPEKLFF. CDR3 nucleotide sequence: TGCAGCGTAGCCGGGACAGGTCCGGAAAAACTGTTTTTT.